What follows are 22 T cell receptor beta chains derived from one specimen sequenced in a study of shared clonotypes between healthy human individuals. Sequencing was performed with immunoSEQ multiplex PCR; in TCRdb, only in-frame clones are kept and a portion is missing. The sample yields about 1.1 million clones, about four fifths seen once. The sequenced material came from memory CD4+ T cells from PBMCs. Subset indicated: CD45RA-negative fraction. The receptors here all came from a young man in good health. Some clones in this sample may be carry-over from other donors' samples.

V usage is TRBV28 and J usage is TRBJ1-5; no firm D call. V lost 3 bases to trimming and J lost 0 bases, with 3 bases between them. Germline CDR1 reads MDHEN; CDR2 reads SYDVKM. This CDR3 comprises 13 residues. The CDR3 spells CASSFYSNQPQHF. Here the CDR3 DNA reads TGTGCCAGCAGTTTTTATAGCAATCAGCCCCAGCATTTT.

A single count supports this clone. The V and J genes are TRBV11-1 and TRBJ2-7; no reliable D call. The CDR3 has 12 residues. CDR1 and CDR2 (germline): SGHAT, FQDESV (reference sequence). Trimming stripped 5 bases from V and 5 bases from J, with 10 bases between. The CDR3 loop is CASSLTGDEQYF. The CDR3 bases are TGTGCCAGCAGCCTTACTGGTGACGAGCAGTACTTC.

As to this clone: Other DNA sequences in the same sample also yield this CDR3. The chain couples TRBV28 to TRBJ1-5; weak D call: TRBD1 (5 bases). V lost 3 bases and J 0 bases, leaving 6 bases between the germline ends. The CDR3 totals 14 residues. Looked up from germline, CDR1 is MDHEN and CDR2 is SYDVKM. The CDR3: CASSFGGSNQPQHF. DNA of the CDR3: TGTGCCAGCAGTTTCGGGGGTAGCAATCAGCCCCAGCATTTT.

This sequence joins TRBV11-2 and TRBJ2-5, with D perhaps TRBD1 or TRBD2 (7 bases each). The CDR3 has 15 residues. Per the germline V gene, CDR1 is SGHAT and CDR2 is FQNNGV. V lost 4 bases, J lost 7 bases, and 19 bases lay in between. In DNA form, the CDR3 reads TGTGCCAGCAGCTCACCGACAGGGAGGGTCGGGACCCAGTACTTC. Translation: CASSSPTGRVGTQYF.

The V gene is TRBV2, the J gene TRBJ1-5; D gene unclear. The V end was cut by 5 bases, the J end by 11 bases, with 10 bases between. This CDR3 spans 11 amino acids. Germline loops: CDR1 SNHLY, CDR2 FYNNEI. CDR3 amino acids: CASSLSEAQHF. The CDR3, as DNA: TGTGCCAGCAGTCTCTCAGAGGCCCAGCATTTT.

The V and J genes are TRBV7-3 and TRBJ2-1; D remains ambiguous. Per germline, CDR1 SGHTA and CDR2 FQGTGA. CDR3 length: 14 amino acids. Trimming took off 5 bases at V and 6 bases at J, with 14 bases between the two ends. The CDR3 reads CASSRSSSLNEQFF. CDR3 nucleotide sequence: TGTGCCAGCAGCCGTAGCTCGTCCCTCAATGAGCAGTTCTTC.

Regarding this clone: This could be a read error, since a much larger clone is one nucleotide away. The rearrangement joins TRBV5-5 to TRBJ1-1; perhaps TRBD1 as D (6 bases). V dropped 0 bases and J dropped 1 base, with 7 bases sitting between them. The germline gives CDR1 SGHKS, CDR2 YYEKEE (reference sequence). CDR3 length: 14 amino acids. DNA of the CDR3: TGTGCCAGCAGCTTGGACAGGGCGAACACTGAAGCTTTCTTT. It encodes CASSLDRANTEAFF.

This clone was found once. The rearrangement uses TRBV15 and TRBJ2-7, with 8 bases that match TRBD1. V shed 1 base and J 2 bases; nucleotides not matched to a gene: 4. Germline CDR1 and CDR2: LNHNV and YYDKDF (reference sequence). This CDR3 has 15 amino acids. The DNA of the CDR3 is TGTGCCACCAGCAGAGCCCCAGGGGGCCCCTACGAGCAGTACTTC. Encoded protein: CATSRAPGGPYEQYF. Full variable domain (missing parts from reference TRBV15 and TRBJ2-7): DAMVIQNPRYQVTQFGKPVTLSCSQTLNHNVMYWYQQKSSQAPKLLFHYYDKDFNNEADTPDNFQSRRPNTSFCFLDIRSPGLGDTAMYLCATSRAPGGPYEQYFGPGTRLTVT.

The chain couples TRBV6-5 to TRBJ1-1; 7 positions agree with TRBD1. The CDR3 spans 14 residues. The junction had 7 bases not matched to a gene; V was cut back by 5 bases and J by 4 bases. Per germline, CDR1 MNHEY and CDR2 SVGAGI. The CDR3 region has the DNA TGTGCCAGCAGTAACAGGGGTAGGACCACTGAAGCTTTCTTT. This translates into CASSNRGRTTEAFF.

V is TRBV11-2 and J is TRBJ2-2; 7 nucleotides line up with TRBD1. CDR3 length: 15 residues. The V and J ends lost 4 bases and 3 bases, in that order; junction bases with no gene match: 5. Germline values: CDR1 SGHAT, CDR2 FQNNGV. CDR3 residues: CASSYTQGYTGELFF. DNA of the CDR3: TGTGCCAGCAGCTATACACAGGGGTACACCGGGGAGCTGTTTTTT.

This clone was seen only once. The J gene is TRBJ2-1, the V gene TRBV4-2; TRBD2 might be the D (5 bases). CDR1 and CDR2 (germline): LGHNA, YNFKEQ. The CDR3 is 11 residues long. V was cut by 3 bases and J by 12 bases, with 9 bases left in between. CDR3 sequence: CASSHGVGQFF. The CDR3 DNA is TGTGCCAGCAGCCACGGGGTAGGGCAGTTCTTC.

The chain combines TRBV18 with TRBJ2-2, with D uncertain. V was trimmed by 2 bases and J by 6 bases, leaving 10 bases between them. The CDR3 sequence is 14 residues long. Germline CDR1 and CDR2: KGHSH and LQKENI. The CDR3: CASSPWSRPGELFF. The CDR3 nucleotides are TGTGCCAGCTCACCATGGAGCCGGCCCGGGGAGCTGTTTTTT.

This chain connects TRBV30 to TRBJ2-5, with D perhaps TRBD2 (6 bases). V lost 0 bases and J lost 11, with 13 bases in between. This CDR3 is built from 12 residues. CDR1 GTSNPN and CDR2 SVGIG come from the germline V gene (reference sequence). The CDR3 loop is CAWSVLPGEQYF. The CDR3 DNA follows: TGTGCCTGGAGTGTACTCCCGGGGGAGCAGTACTTC.

The rearrangement uses TRBV28 and TRBJ2-1; 10 bases agree with TRBD2. The germline gives CDR1 MDHEN, CDR2 SYDVKM. CDR3 length: 16 residues. The J segment lost 5 bases and the V segment lost 2 bases, leaving 6 bases of the junction unmatched. The CDR3: CASSLGSGGTNNEQFF. In DNA form, the CDR3 reads TGTGCCAGCAGTTTAGGTAGCGGGGGGACCAACAATGAGCAGTTCTTC.

The V and J genes are TRBV6-5 and TRBJ2-3, with TRBD1 matching 8 bases. Germline V lookup: CDR1 MNHEY, CDR2 SVGAGI. There are 14 residues in the CDR3. With 8 bases clipped from V and 3 bases from J, the junction kept 7 bases outside the gene matches. In nucleotides, the CDR3 is TGTGCCAGCCGATTGACAGGGGTAACAGATACGCAGTATTTT. The encoded protein is CASRLTGVTDTQYF.

This clone was picked up many times. This chain links TRBV18 with TRBJ1-2; D not resolved. The length of the CDR3 is 13 residues. V lost 6 bases, J lost 4 bases, and 12 bases lay in between. Germline CDR1 reads KGHSH; CDR2 reads LQKENI. CDR3 protein: CASSPQDGYGYTF. The CDR3 nucleotides read TGTGCCAGCTCTCCTCAGGACGGCTATGGCTACACCTTC.

The rearrangement uses TRBV14 and TRBJ2-3; D is undetermined. Germline assignment: CDR1 SGHDN and CDR2 FVKESK. The CDR3 is made up of 17 amino acids. The V end was cut by 0 bases, the J end by 5 bases, with 18 bases between. The CDR3 DNA sequence: TGTGCCAGCAGCCAAGACGGCGGTTTTCGCGCAATAGATACGCAGTATTTT. It encodes CASSQDGGFRAIDTQYF.

The V call is TRBV18, the J call TRBJ1-4; D gene unclear. The CDR3 sequence is 13 residues long. Germline V gene data show CDR1 as KGHSH and CDR2 as LQKENI. V gave up 4 bases and J gave up 13 bases, with 16 bases separating them. Here the CDR3 DNA reads TGTGCCAGCTCACAAACATCCGCAGTAGGACTGTTTTTT. Amino acid sequence: CASSQTSAVGLFF.

On this clone itself: It is likely a read error, because the conserved phenylalanine at the end of the CDR3 is missing. The DNA is left out, because the CDR3 cannot be placed on it with certainty; the CDR3 is given as TCRdb lists it. The chain combines TRBV18 with TRBJ1-1; the D call in the table, TRBD1, was not verified against the DNA. The germline V gene has CDR1 KGHSH and CDR2 LQKENI. The CDR3 region is 13 residues in length, termini included. CDR3 protein: CASSPPGTPSQSL.

This sequence joins TRBV7-9 and TRBJ2-3; D is possibly TRBD1 (5 bases). Germline CDR1 is SEHNR and CDR2 is FQNEAQ (reference sequence). The CDR3 covers 16 residues. V gave up 2 bases and J gave up 1 base, with 13 bases separating them. This CDR3 is CASSLYTGLGTDTQYF. CDR3 DNA sequence: TGTGCCAGCAGCTTATACACAGGTCTGGGCACAGATACGCAGTATTTT.

This clone has just a few counts. This chain connects TRBV28 to TRBJ1-5; 9 bases agree with TRBD1. Germline V gene sequence: CDR1 MDHEN, CDR2 SYDVKM. V gave up 10 bases and J gave up 5 bases; unmatched junction bases: 9. This CDR3 region has 14 residues. The DNA for the CDR3 is TGTGCCACCCGGGACAGGGCCGGGGATCAGCCCCAGCATTTT. Translation: CATRDRAGDQPQHF. The complete variable domain, with remaining parts taken from reference TRBV28 and TRBJ1-5, reads DVKVTQSSRYLVKRTGEKVFLECVQDMDHENMFWYRQDPGLGLRLIYFSYDVKMKEKGDIPEGYSVSREKKERFSLILESASTNQTSMYLCATRDRAGDQPQHFGDGTRLSIL.

The rearrangement uses TRBV19 and TRBJ2-6, with TRBD1 matching over 8 bases. The CDR3 loop spans 17 amino acids. Germline trimming cut 7 bases from V and 0 bases from J; bases unmatched to any gene: 8. Germline V lookup: CDR1 LNHDA, CDR2 SQIVND (reference sequence). The CDR3 region is CASIWTGYSSGANVLTF. The CDR3 DNA reads as TGTGCCAGTATCTGGACAGGGTATTCCTCTGGGGCCAACGTCCTGACTTTC.